These T cell receptor beta chains were read from a single sample in a study of CD8 T cells in ankylosing spondylitis. TCRdb re-analysed the 5' RACE reads in MiXCR, keeping a single row per CDR3 protein. The table has roughly 190,000 distinct CDR3 sequences, around 13% seen once. Sequenced input: blood, either unsorted or a sorted T cell fraction (not recorded which). These receptors were collected from a male donor with ankylosing spondylitis or in good health (not recorded which). The conserved cysteine and the conserved F or W are not part of the CDR3 here. The order of the fields is V gene, D gene, J gene, CDR3 protein. The D gene is left open where the match is weak.

v_call: TRBV12-3/TRBV12-4; d_call: TRBD2; j_call: TRBJ2-7; cdr3_aa: ASSSTPGPAGEQY
v_call: TRBV28; d_call: -; j_call: TRBJ2-2; cdr3_aa: ASSLLAWELF
v_call: TRBV12-3/TRBV12-4; d_call: -; j_call: TRBJ1-4; cdr3_aa: ASSLMEMANEKLF
v_call: TRBV29-1; d_call: TRBD1; j_call: TRBJ1-2; cdr3_aa: SVKGQGLAYGYT
v_call: TRBV27; d_call: -; j_call: TRBJ2-6; cdr3_aa: ASSLGVPGANVLT
v_call: TRBV7-8; d_call: -; j_call: TRBJ2-3; cdr3_aa: ASSFQLLAASTDTQY
v_call: TRBV20-1; d_call: -; j_call: TRBJ2-7; cdr3_aa: SASLLGEPYEQY
v_call: TRBV5-1; d_call: -; j_call: TRBJ2-1; cdr3_aa: ASSPGDRSYNEQF
v_call: TRBV6-1; d_call: -; j_call: TRBJ2-3; cdr3_aa: ASKPLSGDTDTQY
v_call: TRBV7-9; d_call: -; j_call: TRBJ1-2; cdr3_aa: ASSLASPRVYT
v_call: TRBV5-1; d_call: -; j_call: TRBJ2-5; cdr3_aa: ASSLEDRVEETQY
v_call: TRBV27; d_call: TRBD1; j_call: TRBJ1-2; cdr3_aa: ASSPGGADGYT
v_call: TRBV20-1; d_call: TRBD2; j_call: TRBJ2-7; cdr3_aa: SARDLGGGALNEQY
v_call: TRBV5-5; d_call: TRBD1; j_call: TRBJ2-7; cdr3_aa: ASSSDRLSYEQY
v_call: TRBV20-1; d_call: TRBD2; j_call: TRBJ2-2; cdr3_aa: SAEGGTSLFGELF
v_call: TRBV6-1; d_call: -; j_call: TRBJ2-1; cdr3_aa: ASIEILGVYNEQF
v_call: TRBV2; d_call: -; j_call: TRBJ2-5; cdr3_aa: ASSEMLGEETQY
v_call: TRBV9; d_call: -; j_call: TRBJ2-2; cdr3_aa: ASSDRRGGRSTGELF
v_call: TRBV15; d_call: -; j_call: TRBJ2-7; cdr3_aa: ATSSGFYEQY
v_call: TRBV6-4; d_call: TRBD1; j_call: TRBJ1-1; cdr3_aa: ASSGGTGKGTEAF
v_call: TRBV20-1; d_call: -; j_call: TRBJ2-3; cdr3_aa: SARGEVTVSYTQY
v_call: TRBV29-1; d_call: -; j_call: TRBJ1-2; cdr3_aa: SVEPRVGYT
v_call: TRBV2; d_call: -; j_call: TRBJ2-2; cdr3_aa: ASGGMGGLNTGELF
v_call: TRBV6-4; d_call: TRBD2; j_call: TRBJ2-1; cdr3_aa: ASSERSGAYNEQF
v_call: TRBV7-2; d_call: -; j_call: TRBJ2-7; cdr3_aa: ASSQLKMRSHPYEQY
v_call: TRBV6-5; d_call: -; j_call: TRBJ1-1; cdr3_aa: ASSYSSARDAF
v_call: TRBV7-9; d_call: TRBD1; j_call: TRBJ2-2; cdr3_aa: ASSSGQGTGELF
v_call: TRBV27; d_call: -; j_call: TRBJ2-1; cdr3_aa: ASIIKGSPSHYNEQF
v_call: TRBV7-8; d_call: TRBD1; j_call: TRBJ2-2; cdr3_aa: ASSLWTGGTGELF
v_call: TRBV2; d_call: TRBD1; j_call: TRBJ1-1; cdr3_aa: ASSLPTGGFPEAF
v_call: TRBV12-5; d_call: -; j_call: TRBJ1-4; cdr3_aa: ASGLQQGAEKLF
v_call: TRBV12-3/TRBV12-4; d_call: -; j_call: TRBJ2-3; cdr3_aa: ASSLALADTQY
v_call: TRBV19; d_call: -; j_call: TRBJ1-1; cdr3_aa: ATTAAPNTEAF
v_call: TRBV11-1; d_call: TRBD2; j_call: TRBJ2-1; cdr3_aa: ASSSGLAGGGSSYNEQF
v_call: TRBV7-9; d_call: TRBD1; j_call: TRBJ1-2; cdr3_aa: ASSLAGTGEGYT
v_call: TRBV2; d_call: TRBD1; j_call: TRBJ1-5; cdr3_aa: ASRTGGRGSNQPQH
v_call: TRBV4-1; d_call: -; j_call: TRBJ2-3; cdr3_aa: ASSHPARGTDTQY
v_call: TRBV5-1; d_call: -; j_call: TRBJ2-5; cdr3_aa: ASSLAGGTQY
v_call: TRBV4-1; d_call: -; j_call: TRBJ1-1; cdr3_aa: ASSQDGGGDTEAF
v_call: TRBV6-1; d_call: -; j_call: TRBJ1-2; cdr3_aa: ASSPRQANYGYT
v_call: TRBV5-1; d_call: TRBD1; j_call: TRBJ2-5; cdr3_aa: ASSLGTEQETQY
v_call: TRBV19; d_call: -; j_call: TRBJ2-1; cdr3_aa: ASQTRRTDYNEQF
v_call: TRBV12-3/TRBV12-4; d_call: -; j_call: TRBJ1-5; cdr3_aa: ASSRGVYSNQPQH
v_call: TRBV6-5; d_call: TRBD1; j_call: TRBJ1-4; cdr3_aa: ASSYLQGGEKLF
v_call: TRBV21-1; d_call: -; j_call: TRBJ2-7; cdr3_aa: ASSTGPPTDEQY